This T cell receptor beta chain stems from a study of blood T cell repertoires in COVID-19. Whole-study context: The origin of the acute and convalescent COVID-19 samples was the United States, Italy and Spain. In each case, the material was cDNA or gDNA derived from T cells, B-cell-depleted T cells, or PBMCs.

The CDR3 is 14 amino acids. CDR1 MRHNA and CDR2 SNTAGT come from the germline V gene. Trimming left V 6 bases short and J 7 bases short, with 16 bases between. This clone showed up just a few times. Original processing notes: It was from reference gene primer amplification that nucleated cell counts were estimated. Assay: immunoSEQ multiplex PCR; the TCRdb copy retains only in-frame clones and omits some. Clone size and V and J calls were adopted from that table, with D and trimming inferred from the DNA. The sample lists some 200,000 clones, under 85% occurring once. Sequencing was carried out using peripheral blood. This clonotype originated in a woman aged 30 to 39 with COVID-19, enrolled during active disease. The chain employs TRBV6-4 and TRBJ2-1; possible D gene TRBD1, 6 bases. The CDR3: CASSPDRSSNEQFF. CDR3 nucleotides: TGTGCCAGCAGCCCCGACAGGTCTTCAAATGAGCAGTTCTTC.